This T cell receptor (beta chain) was obtained from a study of T cells in localized non-small cell lung cancer. Whole-study findings and limits: Higher blood T cell density went with longer overall survival. The highest T cell clonality was in uninvolved adjacent lung, above tumor. Detection in adjacent lung was observed for a median roughly 55 of the top 100 tumor clones.

TCRdb's copy holds only in-frame clones and misses some; the assay was immunoSEQ multiplex PCR. Of about 1,800 clones in the sample, approximately 25% were seen once. The CDR3 is 15 amino acids. J gave up 10 bases and V 0 bases, and 4 bases lay outside the gene matches. CDR1 SGHRS and CDR2 YFSETQ come from the germline V gene. On this clone: Its antigen is unknown.

Researchers cut adjacent lung at least 2 cm from the tumor margin, and it showed no atypia. The sequence came from a female donor over 55 with stage I lung adenocarcinoma. The chain is built from TRBV5-1 and TRBJ1-4, with 12 positions matching TRBD1. The starting material was normal lung tissue next to the tumor, obtained before any cancer treatment. CDR3 sequence reads: CASSLEGQGAIKLFF. The CDR3, as DNA: TGCGCCAGCAGCTTGGAGGGACAGGGGGCGATAAAACTGTTTTTT.